Listed below are T cell receptor beta chains from one sample, sequenced in a study of graft-versus-host responses after intestinal transplantation. Profiling relied on immunoSEQ multiplex PCR, and the TCRdb table lists in-frame clones only, not all of them. The sample gives over 3,000 clones, roughly 32% of which show up once; 5% to 8% is in the top ten. Sequencing was performed on alloreactive CD4+ T cells from a mixed lymphocyte reaction culture, taken before transplantation. Source of these receptors: a human patient who was an organ donor for intestinal transplantation. CDR3s include the opening cysteine and the closing phenylalanine or tryptophan. A D gene is named only where the DNA matches it firmly. Not every row has a clone size; where given, it reads once, few, many or a size class.

d_call,v_call,j_call,clone_size,cdr3_nt,cdr3_aa
.,TRBV14,TRBJ2-5,large,TGTGCCAGCAGCCATACCTTTAGCGGCGGGTTAGAGACCCAGTACTTC,CASSHTFSGGLETQYF
TRBD2,TRBV10-3,TRBJ2-1,.,TGTGCCATCAGTCCATCGACTAGCGGATTCTACAATGAGCAGTTCTTC,CAISPSTSGFYNEQFF
.,TRBV18,TRBJ1-5,few,TGTGCCAGCTCACCACTGTTCAATCAGCCCCAGCATTTT,CASSPLFNQPQHF
.,TRBV6-6,TRBJ2-7,.,TGTGCCAGCAGGGGAAGCTCCTACGAGCAGTACTTC,CASRGSSYEQYF
TRBD1,TRBV2,TRBJ2-5,once,TGTGCCGGGGACAGGGACGGCTCAGAGACCCAGTACTTC,CAGDRDGSETQYF
.,TRBV11-2,TRBJ1-1,few,TGTGCCAGCAGCTTAGATAGGGACACTGAAGCTTTCTTT,CASSLDRDTEAFF
.,TRBV7-8,TRBJ2-5,.,TGTGCCAGCAGCTCAGTATTATGGGGTACCCAGTACTTC,CASSSVLWGTQYF
.,TRBV18,TRBJ1-3,few,TGTGCCAGCTCACCCGGCCTTGGAAACACCATATATTTT,CASSPGLGNTIYF
.,TRBV6-6,TRBJ1-2,.,TGTGCCAGCAGTTACGGCCAGTCCTATGGCTACACCTTC,CASSYGQSYGYTF
.,TRBV19,TRBJ2-2,.,TGTGCCAGCTTTCCACTGGACTCTTGGGGGAACACCGGGGAGCTGTTTTTT,CASFPLDSWGNTGELFF